Shown below are 32 T cell receptor beta chains from a single sample sequenced in a study of response to subunit inactivated influenza vaccine (dated by TCRdb to 2017 to 2018). The library was produced with RT-PCR. The instrument given in TCRdb is Illumina HiSeq 2500. Using fastp at Q25 and MiXCR, TCRdb reprocessed the public reads and kept productive beta chains. All rows with the same CDR3 protein become a single entry with the most common DNA and genes. The sample includes approximately 310,000 distinct CDR3 sequences, with about a fifth observed a single time. Together, the top ten hold 10% of the sample. The source was PBMCs from blood, collected less than 22 months after vaccination. These receptors originate from a man between 50 and 75 years old who received an inactivated influenza vaccine. Donor details come from another sample of the same person, matched by shared clones.

This clonotype was found a few times. V is TRBV18 and J is TRBJ2-5; no clear D gene. From germline, CDR1 is KGHSH and CDR2 LQKENI. V lost 2 bases to trimming and J lost 1 base, with 8 bases between them. The CDR3 has 14 residues. The CDR3 region is CASSPIETQETQYF. Written as DNA, the CDR3 is TGTGCCAGCTCACCAATCGAGACCCAAGAGACCCAGTACTTC.

In its sample, this clonotype was seen a few times. The chain uses TRBV5-4 and TRBJ2-1, with no clear D. This CDR3 comprises 12 residues. Germline V lookup: CDR1 SGHNT, CDR2 YYREEE (reference sequence). V was clipped by 4 bases and J by 6 bases, with 8 bases between them. The CDR3 here is CASSQHLNEQFF. The CDR3 DNA reads TGTGCCAGCAGCCAACACCTCAATGAGCAGTTCTTC.

The chain combines TRBV10-3 with TRBJ2-5, with a tentative D call TRBD2 (5 bases). The CDR3 covers 13 residues. The germline gives CDR1 ENHRY, CDR2 SYGVKD. The germline V and J ends were trimmed by 5 bases and 3 bases, with 10 bases remaining between them. This chain's CDR3 is CAISQRKEETQYF. The CDR3 DNA sequence: TGTGCCATCAGTCAGCGGAAGGAAGAGACCCAGTACTTC.

In this sample, this clonotype turned up a few times. The J gene is TRBJ2-5, the V gene TRBV12-3 or TRBV12-4, with D possibly being TRBD2 (5 bases). V lost 3 bases and J 5 bases, leaving 7 bases between the germline ends. CDR3 size: 12 residues. CDR3 nucleotides: TGTGCCAGCAGTTTCGGGGTGGAGACCCAGTACTTC. It translates to CASSFGVETQYF.

The chain recombines TRBV7-9 with TRBJ1-3; D gene uncertain. Germline lookup yields CDR1 SEHNR and CDR2 FQNEAQ (reference sequence). Between the trimmed V and J ends, which lost 8 bases and 0 bases, there was a span of 14 bases. The length of the CDR3 is 15 residues. The CDR3 nucleotides are TGTGCCAGCCCGGGGTTGTCAGACTCTGGAAACACCATATATTTT. It specifies CASPGLSDSGNTIYF.

The genes are TRBV6-5 and TRBJ1-4, with 9 nucleotides matching TRBD1. V lost 2 bases to trimming and J lost 3 bases; unmatched junction nucleotides: 7. The CDR3 has 17 residues. Germline CDR1 reads MNHEY; CDR2 reads SVGAGI. CDR3 in amino acids: CASSYQGQGFANEKLFF. DNA for the CDR3: TGTGCCAGCAGTTACCAGGGACAGGGATTTGCTAATGAAAAACTGTTTTTT.

This clonotype came up many times. The chain has TRBV28 and TRBJ1-3; 7 bases agree with TRBD1. The trim removed 6 bases at V and 0 bases at J, leaving 2 bases unmatched. The CDR3 is 14 residues long. The germline gives CDR1 MDHEN, CDR2 SYDVKM. The CDR3 reads CASSRTGSGNTIYF. CDR3 DNA sequence: TGTGCCAGCAGCCGGACAGGCTCTGGAAACACCATATATTTT.

This clonotype was detected many times. The chain is built from TRBV4-1 and TRBJ2-2; D is ambiguous. V was clipped by 5 bases and J by 6 bases, with 4 bases between them. There are 11 residues in the CDR3. Germline lookup yields CDR1 MGHRA and CDR2 YSYEKL. The chain's CDR3 is CASSSPGELFF. The CDR3 bases are TGCGCCAGCAGCTCCCCCGGGGAGCTGTTTTTT.

This clonotype was counted ten times or more. The chain has TRBV6-1 and TRBJ1-2; tentatively, D is TRBD1 (5 bases). The CDR3 contains 15 residues. Trimming removed 6 bases at V and 5 bases at J, with 19 bases between. The germline V gene encodes CDR1 MNHNS and CDR2 SASEGT. The DNA of the CDR3 is TGTGCCAGCAGCCTAGGACTAGAGGGGTTATATGGCTACACCTTC. Translation: CASSLGLEGLYGYTF.

The V call is TRBV7-9, the J call TRBJ1-5; D possibly corresponds to TRBD1 (5 bases). The CDR3 consists of 16 residues. Germline assignment: CDR1 SEHNR and CDR2 FQNEAQ (reference sequence). V lost 1 base and J 6 bases, leaving 16 bases between the germline ends. CDR3 sequence (DNA): TGTGCCAGCAGCTTAGGTCGGGGGGGGTCGGCTCAGCCCCAGCATTTT. Translating it yields CASSLGRGGSAQPQHF.

There are many counts of this clonotype. This CDR3 is CASSRAGATEAFF. Here the CDR3 DNA reads TGCGCCAGCAGCCGTGCAGGGGCCACTGAAGCTTTCTTT. The chain joins TRBV5-1 to TRBJ1-1; maybe TRBD1 (6 bases). The germline CDR1 and CDR2 sequences are SGHRS and YFSETQ. The length of the CDR3 is 13 residues. With 4 bases removed from V and 4 bases from J, the gap between germline ends came to 11 bases.

This clonotype showed up many times. The chain recombines TRBV4-2 with TRBJ1-3; 8 nucleotides agree with TRBD1. Germline CDR1 LGHNA, CDR2 YNFKEQ. CDR3 length equals 19 residues. V shed 0 bases and J 0 bases; nucleotides not matched to a gene: 10. Written as DNA, the CDR3 is TGTGCCAGCAGCCAAGATAGGGCAGGGGGCCGACTCTCTGGAAACACCATATATTTT. It translates to CASSQDRAGGRLSGNTIYF.

V and J are TRBV24-1 and TRBJ2-1; 9 bases fit TRBD1. The CDR3 runs 20 residues. Losses at the gene ends were 3 bases for V and 8 bases for J; bases not matched to a gene: 22. Per the germline V gene, CDR1 is KGHDR and CDR2 is SFDVKD. The CDR3: CATSDRGTGRAKVSIHEQFF. The CDR3 bases are TGTGCCACCAGTGATCGAGGGACAGGGCGGGCCAAGGTGTCCATCCATGAGCAGTTCTTC.

This clonotype has just a few counts. The junction does not match germline at one end; this may be a read error. This sequence joins TRBV12-3 or TRBV12-4 and TRBJ1-6; D may be TRBD1 (5 bases). The CDR3 is 14 amino acids. The CDR3 is CATSGGSYNSPLHF. The DNA of the CDR3 is TGTGCCACCAGTGGGGGGTCCTATAATTCACCCCTCCACTTT.

The gene calls are TRBV29-1 and TRBJ2-7, with TRBD2 matching 10 bases. The CDR3 contains 12 residues. CDR1 and CDR2 (germline): SQVTM, ANQGSEA. Trimming removed 2 bases from V and 9 bases from J; junction bases left unmatched: 4. As DNA, the CDR3 is TGCAGCGTTGAAAGTCGACTAGCGGGGCAGTACTTC. It translates to CSVESRLAGQYF.

The chain combines TRBV2 with TRBJ2-5, with D perhaps TRBD2 (6 bases). Deletions cut 6 bases from V and 4 bases from J, with 18 bases between. In germline, CDR1 is SNHLY, CDR2 FYNNEI. CDR3 length equals 15 residues. CDR3 in DNA: TGTGCCAGCAGATCGGGCTTCCGGCGGGGAGAGACCCAGTACTTC. Amino acids: CASRSGFRRGETQYF.

The CDR3 region is CASSSPTEAFF. CDR3 coding DNA: TGCGCCAGCAGCTCCCCCACTGAAGCTTTCTTT. V and J are TRBV5-1 and TRBJ1-1; D not certain. The CDR3 sequence is 11 residues long. V was shortened by 3 bases and J by 4 bases, with 4 bases between the two germline ends. Per the germline V gene, CDR1 is SGHRS and CDR2 is YFSETQ.

This clonotype was found a few times. CDR3 DNA sequence: TGTGCCAGCAGTTTAAACAGGGGGGAGCTGTTTTTT. It is translated as CASSLNRGELFF. The chain employs TRBV12-3 or TRBV12-4 and TRBJ2-2, with D possibly matching TRBD1 (5 bases). V was trimmed by 2 bases and J by 8 bases, leaving 6 bases between them. This CDR3 comprises 12 residues.

The rearrangement joins TRBV5-5 to TRBJ2-7, with unresolved D. Trimming pared 1 base from V and 4 bases from J, leaving 12 bases between. This CDR3 contains 14 residues. Germline-derived CDR1 and CDR2 are SGHKS and YYEKEE (reference sequence). Here the CDR3 reads CASSLQGQSYEQYF. CDR3 DNA: TGTGCCAGCAGCTTGCAAGGGCAGAGTTACGAGCAGTACTTC.

The rearrangement links TRBV20-1 to TRBJ2-1, with 7 bases identical to TRBD2. Germline CDR1 DFQATT, CDR2 SNEGSKA (reference sequence). The CDR3 has 14 residues. Losses at the gene ends were 3 bases for V and 2 bases for J; bases not matched to a gene: 4. CDR3 amino acids: CSARQRGAYNEQFF. In nucleotides, the CDR3 is TGCAGTGCTAGGCAACGGGGGGCCTACAATGAGCAGTTCTTC.

The chain couples TRBV19 to TRBJ2-5, with unresolved D. CDR3 length: 13 amino acids. Germline V lookup: CDR1 LNHDA, CDR2 SQIVND (reference sequence). Trimming took off 2 bases at V and 5 bases at J, with 9 bases between the two ends. CDR3 bases: TGTGCCAGTAGTATATTTATGGAGGAGACCCAGTACTTC. Its translation is CASSIFMEETQYF.

This chain joins TRBV4-3 and TRBJ2-2; TRBD1 is a possible D gene (5 bases). There are 16 residues in the CDR3. CDR1 and CDR2 (germline): LGHNA, YSLEER. V was pared by 7 bases and J by 0 bases, with 15 bases between. The CDR3 sequence is CASKREPGPNTGELFF. The CDR3 DNA reads TGCGCCAGCAAACGTGAGCCAGGGCCGAACACCGGGGAGCTGTTTTTT.

In nucleotides, the CDR3 is TGTGCCAGCAGCCAAGAGCCCCCTCGCCACAATGAGCAGTTCTTC. Its translation: CASSQEPPRHNEQFF. This chain uses TRBV3-1 with TRBJ2-1; D ambiguous. The CDR3 is 15 residues long. The V gene's germline CDR1 is LGHDT and CDR2 YNNKEL (reference sequence). The V end lost 0 bases, the J end lost 5 bases, and 11 bases lay between the germline ends.

This clonotype has a handful of counts. This rearrangement joins TRBV10-1 to TRBJ1-2; D possibly corresponds to TRBD1 (5 bases). Germline V gives CDR1 WNHNN, CDR2 SYGVQD (reference sequence). The CDR3 has 15 amino acids. V gave up 0 bases and J gave up 0 bases, with 8 bases separating them. Here the CDR3 DNA reads TGCGCCAGCAGTGAGTCGTTGGGGGCTAACTATGGCTACACCTTC. As protein: CASSESLGANYGYTF.

This clonotype was counted a few times. The V and J genes are TRBV7-9 and TRBJ2-1; D may be TRBD1 or TRBD2 (6 bases each). V was clipped by 2 bases and J by 4 bases, with 15 bases between them. The CDR3 totals 16 residues. CDR1 SEHNR and CDR2 FQNEAQ come from the germline V gene (reference sequence). In nucleotides, the CDR3 is TGTGCCAGCAGCTTACCCTTGGGGGGCATTTACAATGAGCAGTTCTTC. This translates into CASSLPLGGIYNEQFF.

Written as DNA, the CDR3 is TGTGCCAGCAGTTACGGATTACAGGGCTACGAGCAGTACTTC. Its protein is CASSYGLQGYEQYF. V gene TRBV6-5 combines with J gene TRBJ2-7; a weak D match, TRBD1 (6 bases). Germline assignment: CDR1 MNHEY and CDR2 SVGAGI. The CDR3 runs to 14 residues. Between the trimmed V and J ends, which lost 2 bases and 3 bases, there was a span of 11 bases.

This clonotype occurred a few times. At one end, the junction sequence differs from germline, possibly due to a read error. In nucleotides, the CDR3 is TGTGCTAGCAGCCCAGGAGACTCCTCCGATACGCAGTATTTT. The encoded protein is CASSPGDSSDTQYF. The gene calls are TRBV7-7 and TRBJ2-3; the D is unclear. Germline values: CDR1 SSHAT, CDR2 FNYEAQ (reference sequence). The CDR3 spans 14 residues.

DNA of the CDR3: TGCGCCAGCAGCTTTTCGTTCATGAACACTGAAGCTTTCTTT. Its protein product is CASSFSFMNTEAFF. This rearrangement joins TRBV5-1 to TRBJ1-1, with D unclear. Trimming took off 2 bases at V and 0 bases at J, with 8 bases between the two ends. Germline lookup yields CDR1 SGHRS and CDR2 YFSETQ. CDR3 length: 14 amino acids.

This clonotype showed up just a few times. V usage is TRBV5-1 and J usage is TRBJ2-7; 9 bases agree with TRBD2. V was clipped by 2 bases and J by 1 base; unmatched bases: 13. The germline CDR1 and CDR2 sequences are SGHRS and YFSETQ. The CDR3 is made up of 18 amino acids. The CDR3 sequence is CASSFDVSNSGSSYEQYF. The CDR3 DNA follows: TGCGCCAGCAGCTTCGACGTATCTAATAGCGGGAGTTCCTACGAGCAGTACTTC.

This rearrangement joins TRBV29-1 to TRBJ1-3; 9 bases match TRBD1. This CDR3 is built from 15 residues. Germline CDR1 and CDR2: SQVTM and ANQGSEA. After removal of 5 bases from V and 0 bases from J, the junction contained 5 bases not matched to a gene. CDR3 nucleotides: TGCAGCGTTCAATCACAGGGGGCCTCTGGAAACACCATATATTTT. Translation: CSVQSQGASGNTIYF.

This clonotype was observed many times. The rearrangement joins TRBV20-1 to TRBJ2-5; D might be TRBD1 (5 bases). Germline-derived CDR1 and CDR2 are DFQATT and SNEGSKA (reference sequence). The germline V and J ends were trimmed by 8 bases and 2 bases, with 15 bases remaining between them. The CDR3 spans 13 residues. CDR3 amino acids: CSTRQTLQETQYF. The CDR3 bases are TGCAGTACTCGACAGACTCTACAAGAGACCCAGTACTTC.

The rearrangement links TRBV11-2 to TRBJ1-3, with D possibly TRBD1 on 6 matching bases. This CDR3 is 16 amino acids long. V was pared by 4 bases and J by 2 bases, with 15 bases between. Germline V gives CDR1 SGHAT, CDR2 FQNNGV. CDR3 nucleotide sequence: TGTGCCAGCAGCTCCCGATTAAGGGGGACTGGAAACACCATATATTTT. Its translation is CASSSRLRGTGNTIYF.